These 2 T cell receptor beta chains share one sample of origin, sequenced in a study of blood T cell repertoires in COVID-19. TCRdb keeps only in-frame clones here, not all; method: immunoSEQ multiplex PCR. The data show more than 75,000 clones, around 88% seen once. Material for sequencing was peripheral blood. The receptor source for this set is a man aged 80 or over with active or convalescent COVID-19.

In DNA form, the CDR3 reads TGTGCCAGCAGCTTAGGGGCAACGGAGACCCAGTACTTC. Translation gives CASSLGATETQYF. The genes are TRBV7-2 and TRBJ2-5, with no clear D. Germline-derived CDR1 and CDR2 are SGHTA and FQGNSA. The germline V and J ends were trimmed by 1 base and 5 bases, with 8 bases remaining between them. The CDR3 sequence is 13 residues long.

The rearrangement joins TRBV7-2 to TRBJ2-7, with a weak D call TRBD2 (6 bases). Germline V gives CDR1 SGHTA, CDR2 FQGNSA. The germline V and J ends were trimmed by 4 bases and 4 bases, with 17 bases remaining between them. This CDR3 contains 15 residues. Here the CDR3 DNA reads TGTGCCAGCAGCTCCCTTGGGGGGAGTGGGTACGAGCAGTACTTC. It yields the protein CASSSLGGSGYEQYF.